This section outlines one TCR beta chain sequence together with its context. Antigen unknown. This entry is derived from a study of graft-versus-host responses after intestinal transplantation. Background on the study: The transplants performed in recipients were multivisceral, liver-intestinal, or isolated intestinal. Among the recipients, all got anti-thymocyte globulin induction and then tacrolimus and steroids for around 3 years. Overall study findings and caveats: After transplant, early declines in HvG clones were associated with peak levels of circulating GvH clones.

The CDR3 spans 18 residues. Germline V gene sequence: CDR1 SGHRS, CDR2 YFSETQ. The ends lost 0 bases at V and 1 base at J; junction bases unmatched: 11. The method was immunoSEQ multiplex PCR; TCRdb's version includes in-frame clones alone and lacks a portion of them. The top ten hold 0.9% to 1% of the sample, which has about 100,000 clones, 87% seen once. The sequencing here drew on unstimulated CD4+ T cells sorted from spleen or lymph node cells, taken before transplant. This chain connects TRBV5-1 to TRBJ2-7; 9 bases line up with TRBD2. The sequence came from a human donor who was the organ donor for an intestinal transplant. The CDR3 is CASSLVSGGPTRSYEQYF. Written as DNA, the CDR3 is TGCGCCAGCAGCTTGGTTAGCGGGGGTCCTACTAGGTCCTACGAGCAGTACTTC.